The 20 T cell receptor beta chains reported below all come from one sample, sequenced in a study of CD8 T cells in ankylosing spondylitis. MiXCR was run by TCRdb on the 5' RACE reads, yielding one entry per CDR3 protein. The sample lists roughly 130,000 distinct CDR3 sequences, roughly 13% seen once, with just under 3% in the top ten. The specimen was blood, either unsorted or a sorted T cell fraction (not recorded which). Receptors were obtained from a female donor with ankylosing spondylitis or in good health (not recorded which).

The genes are TRBV5-5 and TRBJ1-6, with D hard to call. Germline V gene sequence: CDR1 SGHKS, CDR2 YYEKEE (reference sequence). The CDR3 is made up of 17 amino acids. With 3 bases removed from V and 5 bases from J, the gap between germline ends came to 18 bases. The CDR3 nucleotides are TGTGCCAGCAGCTCGGTCTTACGAAGTGGTCATAATTCACCCCTCCACTTT. Its protein is CASSSVLRSGHNSPLHF.

The rearrangement uses TRBV5-1 and TRBJ2-3; the D is unclear. V was trimmed by 1 base and J by 0 bases, leaving 6 bases between them. CDR1 and CDR2 from the germline V gene are SGHRS and YFSETQ. This CDR3 contains 14 residues. This CDR3 is CASSLTPSTDTQYF. CDR3 sequence (DNA): TGCGCCAGCAGCTTGACCCCTAGCACAGATACGCAGTATTTT.

This clonotype was observed many times. V is TRBV29-1 and J is TRBJ2-1; D unclear. V lost 7 bases and J lost 5, with 9 bases in between. CDR3 length: 11 amino acids. Germline CDR1 reads SQVTM; CDR2 reads ANQGSEA. CDR3 sequence (DNA): TGCAGCGCCGCGATGAACAATGAGCAGTTCTTC. Translation gives CSAAMNNEQFF.

This clonotype has only a few counts. The V call is TRBV5-1, the J call TRBJ1-1; D possibly corresponds to TRBD1 (5 bases). Per germline, CDR1 SGHRS and CDR2 YFSETQ. With 1 base removed from V and 0 bases from J, the gap between germline ends came to 13 bases. The CDR3 consists of 16 residues. The CDR3 region has the DNA TGCGCCAGCAGCTTGTCGGGGGAATGGGTGAACACTGAAGCTTTCTTT. As protein: CASSLSGEWVNTEAFF.

A few counts support this clonotype. The V and J genes are TRBV12-3 or TRBV12-4 and TRBJ2-6, with 9 nucleotides matching TRBD1. V lost 5 bases and J lost 3; bases outside the gene matches: 8. This CDR3 has 17 amino acids. CDR3 in DNA: TGTGCCAGCAGTCCATTTACAGGGGGCGTTGGGGCCAACGTCCTGACTTTC. Translated: CASSPFTGGVGANVLTF.

This clonotype was observed a few times. A single base separates this from a much larger clone, so it may be a read error. This chain links TRBV6-2 or TRBV6-3 with TRBJ2-3; 10 bases map to TRBD2. V was clipped by 8 bases and J by 1 base; unmatched bases: 0. CDR3 length equals 13 residues. Germline lookup yields CDR1 MNHEY and CDR2 SVGEGT. The CDR3 reads CASGLAGTDTQYF. Written as DNA, the CDR3 is TGTGCCAGCGGACTAGCGGGCACAGATACGCAGTATTTT.

Concerning this clonotype itself: A much more abundant neighbour one base away suggests this may be a read error. V gene TRBV12-3 or TRBV12-4 combines with J gene TRBJ1-1; D gene ambiguous. The CDR3 is 13 residues long. This CDR3 is CVSSLTGTTEAFF. CDR3 in DNA: TGTGTCAGCAGTTTGACGGGTACCACTGAAGCTTTCTTT.

This chain connects TRBV12-3 or TRBV12-4 to TRBJ2-3; 8 positions match TRBD1. The CDR3 runs to 12 residues. V lost 6 bases to trimming and J lost 11 bases; unmatched junction nucleotides: 7. The CDR3 region is CASSPPGTGQYF. The CDR3 DNA sequence: TGTGCCAGCAGCCCTCCAGGGACAGGGCAGTATTTT.

This clonotype showed up just once. V usage is TRBV18 and J usage is TRBJ1-5, with D tentatively TRBD1 (5 bases). V lost 2 bases and J lost 15, with 20 bases in between. The CDR3 has 14 amino acids. Germline values: CDR1 KGHSH, CDR2 LQKENI. The CDR3 reads CASSPGWGNQSRHF. DNA for the CDR3: TGTGCCAGCTCACCAGGATGGGGCAATCAGTCCCGGCATTTT.

This chain joins TRBV19 and TRBJ1-1, with D unresolved. This CDR3 region has 13 residues. Germline V gene data show CDR1 as LNHDA and CDR2 as SQIVND (reference sequence). V was cut by 5 bases and J by 5 bases, with 12 bases left in between. The CDR3 reads CASSATAGTEAFF. The CDR3 coding sequence is TGTGCCAGTAGTGCTACCGCTGGGACTGAAGCTTTCTTT. The full variable domain, completed using reference TRBV19 and TRBJ1-1, is DGGITQSPKYLFRKEGQNVTLSCEQNLNHDAMYWYRQDPGQGLRLIYYSQIVNDFQKGDIAEGYSVSREKKESFPLTVTSAQKNPTAFYLCASSATAGTEAFFGQGTRLTVV.

This clonotype was recorded many times. J is TRBJ1-5 and V is TRBV5-1; possible D gene TRBD1, 5 bases. Germline V gene lookup returns CDR1 SGHRS and CDR2 YFSETQ. V gave up 6 bases and J gave up 2 bases, with 12 bases separating them. The CDR3 has 14 residues. CDR3 loop: CASTSGGGNQPQHF. CDR3 sequence (DNA): TGCGCCAGCACCTCTGGGGGGGGCAATCAGCCCCAGCATTTT.

V and J are TRBV2 and TRBJ1-1, with TRBD1 matching 7 bases. There are 14 residues in the CDR3. Germline V gives CDR1 SNHLY, CDR2 FYNNEI. With 7 bases clipped from V and 0 bases from J, the junction kept 5 bases outside the gene matches. The CDR3 DNA reads TGTGCCAGCAAAGTGAGGGGGCTGAACACTGAAGCTTTCTTT. Protein sequence: CASKVRGLNTEAFF. The variable domain in full, with the rest retrieved from reference TRBV2 and TRBJ1-1, is EPEVTQTPSHQVTQMGQEVILRCVPISNHLYFYWYRQILGQKVEFLVSFYNNEISEKSEIFDDQFSVERPDGSNFTLKIRSTKLEDSAMYFCASKVRGLNTEAFFGQGTRLTVV.

The chain is built from TRBV5-1 and TRBJ2-5; 7 bases agree with TRBD2. Trimming cost V 4 bases and J 2 bases; bases outside gene matches: 5. This CDR3 spans 14 amino acids. The germline CDR1 and CDR2 sequences are SGHRS and YFSETQ. CDR3 sequence: CASSHQRGQETQYF. The CDR3 region has the DNA TGCGCCAGCAGCCATCAGCGGGGACAAGAGACCCAGTACTTC.

The rearrangement uses TRBV30 and TRBJ2-1, with D maybe TRBD2 (6 bases). The CDR3 length is 14 residues. Trimming cost V 6 bases and J 4 bases, with 16 bases left between them. Germline V gene sequence: CDR1 GTSNPN, CDR2 SVGIG (reference sequence). The CDR3 region is CACFVEGGYNEQFF. The CDR3 coding sequence is TGTGCCTGTTTCGTCGAGGGAGGATACAATGAGCAGTTCTTC.

This clonotype appeared a single time. V and J are TRBV2 and TRBJ1-4; 7 nucleotides agree with TRBD1. CDR1 and CDR2 (germline): SNHLY, FYNNEI. This CDR3 comprises 13 residues. Unmatched junction bases numbered 4, after V lost 5 bases and J lost 7 bases. This CDR3 reads CASSKGAGEKLFF. The CDR3 nucleotides read TGTGCCAGCAGTAAGGGGGCTGGTGAAAAACTGTTTTTT. The full variable domain, with the rest looked up from reference TRBV2 and TRBJ1-4, is EPEVTQTPSHQVTQMGQEVILRCVPISNHLYFYWYRQILGQKVEFLVSFYNNEISEKSEIFDDQFSVERPDGSNFTLKIRSTKLEDSAMYFCASSKGAGEKLFFGSGTQLSVL.

This clonotype appeared a few times. The chain joins TRBV7-2 to TRBJ2-7, with D possibly called TRBD1 or TRBD2 (5 bases each). CDR3 length: 14 residues. The V and J ends lost 0 bases and 4 bases respectively, with 10 bases between them. Germline CDR1 SGHTA, CDR2 FQGNSA. CDR3 sequence: CASSLAPWGYEQYF. The DNA of the CDR3 is TGTGCCAGCAGCTTAGCCCCGTGGGGGTACGAGCAGTACTTC.

The chain has TRBV12-3 or TRBV12-4 and TRBJ2-1; 7 bases agree with TRBD1. This CDR3 is built from 16 residues. The junction had 4 bases not matched to a gene; V was cut back by 1 base and J by 1 base. The CDR3 DNA follows: TGTGCCAGCAGTTTAGGCCCAGGGGGTTCCTACAATGAGCAGTTCTTC. Protein: CASSLGPGGSYNEQFF.

This clonotype has a handful of counts. The chain links TRBV7-9 to TRBJ2-7; 7 nucleotides line up with TRBD2. The CDR3 loop spans 15 amino acids. CDR1 is SEHNR, CDR2 FQNEAQ, per germline (reference sequence). Trimming removed 7 bases from V and 4 bases from J; junction bases left unmatched: 13. CDR3 region: CASIDTGGKDYEQYF. CDR3 nucleotide sequence: TGTGCCAGCATCGATACGGGGGGTAAGGATTACGAGCAGTACTTC.

This clonotype occurred many times. The rearrangement uses TRBV29-1 and TRBJ1-1; unclear D gene. CDR1 SQVTM and CDR2 ANQGSEA come from the germline V gene. Trimming took off 3 bases at V and 0 bases at J, with 8 bases between the two ends. The CDR3 sequence is 13 residues long. The CDR3 DNA sequence: TGCAGCGTTGAGGCCCAAATGAACACTGAAGCTTTCTTT. Translated: CSVEAQMNTEAFF.

This clonotype was picked up many times. The chain carries TRBV7-2 and TRBJ2-3; D is undetermined. V lost 5 bases, J lost 4 bases, and 19 bases lay in between. CDR1 is SGHTA and CDR2 is FQGNSA in the germline V gene. This CDR3 contains 16 residues. The CDR3 nucleotides read TGTGCCAGCAGCCTGGCGGCTAGACCGTTTCCAGATACGCAGTATTTT. It is translated as CASSLAARPFPDTQYF.